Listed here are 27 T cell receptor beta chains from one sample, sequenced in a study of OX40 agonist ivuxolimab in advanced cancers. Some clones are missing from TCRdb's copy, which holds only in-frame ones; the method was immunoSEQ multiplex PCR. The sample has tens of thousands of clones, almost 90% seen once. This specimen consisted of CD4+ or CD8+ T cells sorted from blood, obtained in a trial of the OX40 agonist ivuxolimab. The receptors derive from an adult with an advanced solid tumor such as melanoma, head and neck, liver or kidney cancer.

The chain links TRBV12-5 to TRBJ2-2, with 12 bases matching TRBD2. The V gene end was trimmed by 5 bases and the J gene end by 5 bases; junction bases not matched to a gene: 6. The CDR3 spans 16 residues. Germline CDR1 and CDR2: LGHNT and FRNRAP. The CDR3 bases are TGTGCTAGTGGTGCCCTAGCGGGAGGGCCTACCGGGGAGCTGTTTTTT. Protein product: CASGALAGGPTGELFF. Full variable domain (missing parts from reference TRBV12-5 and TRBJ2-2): DARVTQTPRHKVTEMGQEVTMRCQPILGHNTVFWYRQTMMQGLELLAYFRNRAPLDDSGMPKDRFSAEMPDATLATLKIQPSEPRDSAVYFCASGALAGGPTGELFFGEGSRLTVL.

This chain's CDR3 is CATRTSGSLNTGELFF. The CDR3 coding sequence is TGTGCCACCAGGACTAGCGGGAGCCTAAACACCGGGGAGCTGTTTTTT. The chain joins TRBV19 to TRBJ2-2; 13 nucleotides match TRBD2. V shed 10 bases and J 2 bases; nucleotides not matched to a gene: 7. The CDR3 is made up of 16 amino acids. Germline values: CDR1 LNHDA, CDR2 SQIVND (reference sequence).

The CDR3 here is CASSLAQGIINEQFF. CDR3 bases: TGTGCCAGCAGCTTAGCACAGGGGATTATCAATGAGCAGTTCTTC. The chain recombines TRBV7-8 with TRBJ2-1; 7 bases are shared with TRBD1. Trimming cost V 0 bases and J 6 bases; bases outside gene matches: 5. CDR3 size: 15 residues. From germline, CDR1 is SGHVS and CDR2 FQNEAQ.

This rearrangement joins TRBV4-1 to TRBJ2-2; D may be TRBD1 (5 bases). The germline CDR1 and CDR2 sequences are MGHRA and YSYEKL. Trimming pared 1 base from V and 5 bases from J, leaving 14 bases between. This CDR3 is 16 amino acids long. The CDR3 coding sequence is TGCGCCAGCAGCCAAGTCGATCAGGGTCGAACCGGGGAGCTGTTTTTT. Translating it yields CASSQVDQGRTGELFF.

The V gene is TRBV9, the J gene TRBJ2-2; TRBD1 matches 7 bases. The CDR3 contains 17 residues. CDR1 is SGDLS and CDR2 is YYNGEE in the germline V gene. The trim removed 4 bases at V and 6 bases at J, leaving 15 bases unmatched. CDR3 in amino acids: CASSFRDSLMGAGELFF. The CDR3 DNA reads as TGTGCCAGCAGCTTCCGGGACAGCCTCATGGGAGCCGGGGAGCTGTTTTTT.

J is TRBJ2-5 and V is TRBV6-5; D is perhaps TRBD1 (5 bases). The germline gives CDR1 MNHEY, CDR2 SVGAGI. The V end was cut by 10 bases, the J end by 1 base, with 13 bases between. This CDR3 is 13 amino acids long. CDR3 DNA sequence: TGTGCCACCAAGAGGACACTCCAAGAGACCCAGTACTTC. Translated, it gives CATKRTLQETQYF.

CDR3 DNA sequence: TGTGCCAGCAGCTTACCCCGACTAGCGGGGAGCACAGATACGCAGTATTTT. It codes for CASSLPRLAGSTDTQYF. The gene calls are TRBV7-3 and TRBJ2-3, with 11 bases fitting TRBD2. The CDR3 runs 17 residues. Germline V gene data show CDR1 as SGHTA and CDR2 as FQGTGA. After removal of 2 bases from V and 0 bases from J, the junction contained 4 bases not matched to a gene. Filled out from reference TRBV7-3 and TRBJ2-3, the complete variable domain reads GAGVSQTPSNKVTEKGKYVELRCDPISGHTALYWYRQSLGQGPEFLIYFQGTGAADDSGLPNDRFFAVRPEGSVSTLKIQRTERGDSAVYLCASSLPRLAGSTDTQYFGPGTRLTVL.

The CDR3 region has the DNA TGTGCCAGCAGCTTAGGGGACAGCTCGGGAGATACGCAGTATTTT. This sequence encodes CASSLGDSSGDTQYF. V is TRBV11-2 and J is TRBJ2-3; 7 bases fit TRBD1. Germline trimming cut 1 base from V and 5 bases from J; bases unmatched to any gene: 6. CDR3 size: 15 residues. Germline V CDR1 and CDR2: SGHAT, FQNNGV. The full variable domain, its missing parts supplied by reference TRBV11-2 and TRBJ2-3, is EAGVAQSPRYKIIEKRQSVAFWCNPISGHATLYWYQQILGQGPKLLIQFQNNGVVDDSQLPKDRFSAERLKGVDSTLKIQPAKLEDSAVYLCASSLGDSSGDTQYFGPGTRLTVL.

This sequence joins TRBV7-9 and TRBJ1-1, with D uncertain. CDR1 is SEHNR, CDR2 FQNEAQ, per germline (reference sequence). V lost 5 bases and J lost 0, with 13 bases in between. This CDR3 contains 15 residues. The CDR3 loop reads CASSPAVFLNTEAFF. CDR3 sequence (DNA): TGTGCCAGCAGCCCTGCAGTATTCCTGAACACTGAAGCTTTCTTT.

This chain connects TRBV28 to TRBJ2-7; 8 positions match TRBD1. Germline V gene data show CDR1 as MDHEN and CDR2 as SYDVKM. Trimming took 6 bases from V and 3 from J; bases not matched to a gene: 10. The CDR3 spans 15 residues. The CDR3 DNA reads TGTGCCAGCAGGAGCAGGACAGGGATCTACTACGAGCAGTACTTC. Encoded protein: CASRSRTGIYYEQYF.

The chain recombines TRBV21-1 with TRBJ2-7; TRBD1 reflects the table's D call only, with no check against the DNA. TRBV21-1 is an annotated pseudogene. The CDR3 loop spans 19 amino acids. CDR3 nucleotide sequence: TGTGCCAGCAGCAAAGCGCTTTGCCAGGGGATAGCGAGCTCCTACGAGCAGTACTTC. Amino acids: CASSKALCQGIASSYEQYF.

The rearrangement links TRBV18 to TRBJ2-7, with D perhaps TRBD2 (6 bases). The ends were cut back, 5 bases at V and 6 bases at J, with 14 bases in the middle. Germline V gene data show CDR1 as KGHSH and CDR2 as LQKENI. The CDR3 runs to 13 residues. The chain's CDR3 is CASSSGGAVEQYF. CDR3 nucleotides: TGTGCCAGCTCATCCGGCGGGGCCGTCGAGCAGTACTTC.

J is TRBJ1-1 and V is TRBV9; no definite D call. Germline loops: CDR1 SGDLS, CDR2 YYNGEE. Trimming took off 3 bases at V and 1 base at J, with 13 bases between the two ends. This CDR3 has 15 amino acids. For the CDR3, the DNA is TGTGCCAGCAGCGCTAAGACGGGGAGGAACACTGAAGCTTTCTTT. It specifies CASSAKTGRNTEAFF.

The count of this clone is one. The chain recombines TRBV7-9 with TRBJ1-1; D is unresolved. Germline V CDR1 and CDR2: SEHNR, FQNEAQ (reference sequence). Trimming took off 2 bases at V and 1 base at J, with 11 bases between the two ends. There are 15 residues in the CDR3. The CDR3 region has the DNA TGTGCCAGCAGCTTATTTGACATTGCGAACACTGAAGCTTTCTTT. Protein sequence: CASSLFDIANTEAFF.

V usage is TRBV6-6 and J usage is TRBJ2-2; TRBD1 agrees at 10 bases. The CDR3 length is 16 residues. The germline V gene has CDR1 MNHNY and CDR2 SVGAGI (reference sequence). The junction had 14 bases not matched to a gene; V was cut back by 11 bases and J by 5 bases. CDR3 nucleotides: TGTGCCGTAAGCCGGGACAGGGGCTTGGGGACCGGGGAGCTGTTTTTT. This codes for CAVSRDRGLGTGELFF.

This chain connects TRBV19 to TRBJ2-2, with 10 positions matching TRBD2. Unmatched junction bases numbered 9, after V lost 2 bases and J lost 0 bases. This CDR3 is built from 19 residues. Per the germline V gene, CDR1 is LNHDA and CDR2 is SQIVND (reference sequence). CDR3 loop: CASSINSGGILSNTGELFF. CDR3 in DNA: TGTGCCAGTAGTATAAATAGCGGGGGGATACTTTCGAACACCGGGGAGCTGTTTTTT.

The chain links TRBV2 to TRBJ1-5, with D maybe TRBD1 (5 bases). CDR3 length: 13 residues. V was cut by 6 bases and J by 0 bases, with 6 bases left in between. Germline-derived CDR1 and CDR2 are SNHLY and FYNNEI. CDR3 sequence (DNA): TGTGCCAGCAGACAGGTTAGCAATCAGCCCCAGCATTTT. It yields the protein CASRQVSNQPQHF.

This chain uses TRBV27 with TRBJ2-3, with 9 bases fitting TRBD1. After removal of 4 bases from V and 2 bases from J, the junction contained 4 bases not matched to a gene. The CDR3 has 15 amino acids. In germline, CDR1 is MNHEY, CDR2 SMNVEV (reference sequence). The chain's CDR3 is CASSSGTGNTDTQYF. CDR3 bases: TGTGCCAGCAGTTCCGGGACAGGGAACACAGATACGCAGTATTTT.

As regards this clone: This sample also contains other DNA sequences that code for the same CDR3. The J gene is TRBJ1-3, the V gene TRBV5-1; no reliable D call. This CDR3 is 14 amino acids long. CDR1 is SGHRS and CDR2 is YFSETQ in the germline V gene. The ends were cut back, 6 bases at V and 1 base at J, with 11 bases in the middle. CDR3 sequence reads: CASTPAGSGNTIYF. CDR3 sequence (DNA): TGCGCCAGCACTCCGGCGGGGTCTGGAAACACCATATATTTT.

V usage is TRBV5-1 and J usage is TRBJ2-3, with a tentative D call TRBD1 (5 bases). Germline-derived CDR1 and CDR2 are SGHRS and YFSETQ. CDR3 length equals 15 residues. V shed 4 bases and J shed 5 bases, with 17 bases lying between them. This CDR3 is CASSPPAGPGDTQYF. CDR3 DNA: TGCGCCAGCAGCCCACCTGCAGGGCCCGGAGATACGCAGTATTTT. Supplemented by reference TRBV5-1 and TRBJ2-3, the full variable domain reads KAGVTQTPRYLIKTRGQQVTLSCSPISGHRSVSWYQQTPGQGLQFLFEYFSETQRNKGNFPGRFSGRQFSNSRSEMNVSTLELGDSALYLCASSPPAGPGDTQYFGPGTRLTVL.

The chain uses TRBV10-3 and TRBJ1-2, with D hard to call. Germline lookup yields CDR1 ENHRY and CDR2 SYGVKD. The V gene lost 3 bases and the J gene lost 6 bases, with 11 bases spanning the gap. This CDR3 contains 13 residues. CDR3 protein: CAISDYDGHGYTF. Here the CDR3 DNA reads TGTGCCATCAGTGATTACGATGGCCATGGCTACACCTTC.

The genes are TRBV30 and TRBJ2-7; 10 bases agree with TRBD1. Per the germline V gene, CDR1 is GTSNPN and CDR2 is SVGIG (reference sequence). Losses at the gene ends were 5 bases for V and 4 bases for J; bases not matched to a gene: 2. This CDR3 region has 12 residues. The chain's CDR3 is CAWGTGVYEQYF. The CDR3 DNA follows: TGTGCCTGGGGGACAGGGGTATACGAGCAGTACTTC.

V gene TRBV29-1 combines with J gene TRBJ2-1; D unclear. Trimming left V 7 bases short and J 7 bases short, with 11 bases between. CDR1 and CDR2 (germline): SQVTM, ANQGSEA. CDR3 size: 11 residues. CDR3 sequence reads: CSGGPTNEQFF. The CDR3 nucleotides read TGCAGCGGCGGACCGACAAATGAGCAGTTCTTC.

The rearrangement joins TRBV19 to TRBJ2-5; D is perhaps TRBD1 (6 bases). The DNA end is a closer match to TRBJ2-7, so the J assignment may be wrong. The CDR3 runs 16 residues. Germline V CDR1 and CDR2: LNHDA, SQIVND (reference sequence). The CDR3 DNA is TGTGCCAGTAGGACCATTTCGGCAGCAGGGGATGTCGAGCAGTACTTC. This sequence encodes CASRTISAAGDVEQYF.

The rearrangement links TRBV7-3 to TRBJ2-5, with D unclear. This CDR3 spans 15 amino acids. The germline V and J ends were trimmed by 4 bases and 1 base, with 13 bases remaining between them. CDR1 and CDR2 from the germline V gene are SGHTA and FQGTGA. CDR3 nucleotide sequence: TGTGCCAGCAGCTCCGGGTTTTCCGTCCAAGAGACCCAGTACTTC. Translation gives CASSSGFSVQETQYF.

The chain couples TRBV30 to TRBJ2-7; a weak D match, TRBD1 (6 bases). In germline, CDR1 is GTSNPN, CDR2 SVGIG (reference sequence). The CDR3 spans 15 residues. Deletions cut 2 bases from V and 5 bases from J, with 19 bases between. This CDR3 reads CAWSRMVAGENEQYF. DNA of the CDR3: TGTGCCTGGAGTAGGATGGTGGCAGGGGAGAACGAGCAGTACTTC.

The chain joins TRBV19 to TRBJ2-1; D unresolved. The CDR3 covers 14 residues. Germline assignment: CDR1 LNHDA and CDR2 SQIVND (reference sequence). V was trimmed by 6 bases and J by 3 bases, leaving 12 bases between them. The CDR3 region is CASRSGWNYNEQFF. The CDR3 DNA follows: TGTGCCAGTAGGTCCGGATGGAACTACAATGAGCAGTTCTTC.